This T cell receptor beta chain was sequenced during a study of T cells in Graves' hyperthyroidism and ophthalmopathy. RNA transcripts served as the template for amplifying TCR beta CDR3 regions. Initially, a first-round RT-PCR of the TCR CDR3 employed the HTBI primer set. From the multiplex PCR reads, TCRdb called clonotypes with MiXCR, one entry per CDR3 protein. The sample lists about 480,000 distinct CDR3 sequences, roughly 14% occurring once. This clonotype was observed at least ten times. V was shortened by 3 bases and J by 1 base, with 10 bases between the two germline ends. Germline CDR1 reads SGHRS; CDR2 reads YFSETQ. CDR3 size: 14 residues.

The chain employs TRBV5-1 and TRBJ1-2; D is uncertain. This TCR came from a woman younger than 30 with Graves' hyperthyroidism. Sequenced input: blood. CDR3: CASSSREFNYGYTF. The CDR3 DNA sequence: TGCGCCAGCAGCTCGAGAGAATTTAACTATGGCTACACCTTC. Drawing the rest from reference TRBV5-1 and TRBJ1-2, the complete variable domain is KAGVTQTPRYLIKTRGQQVTLSCSPISGHRSVSWYQQTPGQGLQFLFEYFSETQRNKGNFPGRFSGRQFSNSRSEMNVSTLELGDSALYLCASSSREFNYGYTFGSGTRLTVV.